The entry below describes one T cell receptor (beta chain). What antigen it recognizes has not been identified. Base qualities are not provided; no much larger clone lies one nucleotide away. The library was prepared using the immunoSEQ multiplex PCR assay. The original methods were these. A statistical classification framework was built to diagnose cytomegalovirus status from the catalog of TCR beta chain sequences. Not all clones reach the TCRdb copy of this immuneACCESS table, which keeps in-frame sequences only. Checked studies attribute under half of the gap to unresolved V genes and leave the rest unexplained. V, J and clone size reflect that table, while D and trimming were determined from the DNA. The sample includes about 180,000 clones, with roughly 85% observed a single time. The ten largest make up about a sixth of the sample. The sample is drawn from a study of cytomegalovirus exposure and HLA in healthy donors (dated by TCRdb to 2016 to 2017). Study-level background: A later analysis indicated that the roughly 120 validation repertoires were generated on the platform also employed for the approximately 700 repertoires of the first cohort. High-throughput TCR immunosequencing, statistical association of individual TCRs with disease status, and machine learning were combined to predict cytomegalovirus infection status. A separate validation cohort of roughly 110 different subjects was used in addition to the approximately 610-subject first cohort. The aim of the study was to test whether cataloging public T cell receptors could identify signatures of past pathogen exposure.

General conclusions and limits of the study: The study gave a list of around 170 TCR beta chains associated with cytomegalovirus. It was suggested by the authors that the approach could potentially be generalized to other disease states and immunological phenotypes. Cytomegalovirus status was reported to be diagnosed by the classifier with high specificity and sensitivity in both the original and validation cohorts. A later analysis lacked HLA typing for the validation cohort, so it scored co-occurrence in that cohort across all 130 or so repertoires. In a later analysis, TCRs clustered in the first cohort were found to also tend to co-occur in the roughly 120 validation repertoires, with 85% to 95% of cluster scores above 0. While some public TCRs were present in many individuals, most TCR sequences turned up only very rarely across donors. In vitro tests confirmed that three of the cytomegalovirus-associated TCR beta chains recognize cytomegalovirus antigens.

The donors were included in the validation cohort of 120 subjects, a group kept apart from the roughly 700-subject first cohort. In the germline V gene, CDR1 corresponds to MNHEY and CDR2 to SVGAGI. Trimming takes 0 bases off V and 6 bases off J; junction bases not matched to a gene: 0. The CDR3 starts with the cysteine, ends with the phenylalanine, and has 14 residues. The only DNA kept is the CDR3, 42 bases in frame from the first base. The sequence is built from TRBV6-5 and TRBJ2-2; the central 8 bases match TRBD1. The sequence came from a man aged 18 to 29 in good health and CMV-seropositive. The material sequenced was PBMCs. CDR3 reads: CASSYSTGAGELFF. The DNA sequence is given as TGTGCCAGCAGTTACTCGACAGGGGCCGGGGAGCTGTTTTTT.